A single sample gave rise to the 3 T cell receptor beta chains below, sequenced in a study of identical twins. TCRdb redid the calling of the 5' RACE reads with MiXCR, one entry per CDR3 protein. The sample lists hundreds of thousands of distinct CDR3 sequences, roughly a quarter seen once, with over 2.5% in the top ten. The sample was also reused in another study, on T cells expressing NK-cell markers.

Sequencing was performed on CD4+ T cells sorted from blood. These receptors were taken from a woman younger than 35 in good health.

This clonotype was observed a few times. The genes are TRBV20-1 and TRBJ2-7; 8 nucleotides align to TRBD1. The germline gives CDR1 DFQATT, CDR2 SNEGSKA (reference sequence). The CDR3 is 14 amino acids. The J segment lost 4 bases and the V segment lost 4 bases, leaving 9 bases of the junction unmatched. The CDR3 DNA reads TGCAGTGCTACATACAGGGGGAAAGAGTACGAGCAGTACTTC. Amino acids: CSATYRGKEYEQYF.

This clonotype was recorded a few times. The V gene is TRBV10-2, the J gene TRBJ1-2; maybe TRBD1 (5 bases). The CDR3 contains 15 residues. Germline V gene data show CDR1 as WSHSY and CDR2 as SAAADI. The V gene lost 0 bases and the J gene lost 4 bases, with 12 bases spanning the gap. CDR3 DNA: TGCGCCAGCAGTGAGTCGAGGGGCGCGGGCTATGGCTACACCTTC. Protein: CASSESRGAGYGYTF.

The rearrangement joins TRBV29-1 to TRBJ2-1, with 9 bases that match TRBD1. CDR1 and CDR2 (germline): SQVTM, ANQGSEA. The CDR3 totals 12 residues. J lost 15 bases, V lost 6 bases, and 12 bases had no gene match. This CDR3 reads CSVRTGEGAPFF. The DNA of the CDR3 is TGCAGCGTGCGGACAGGGGAAGGAGCTCCGTTCTTC.